The T cell receptor (beta chain) described here comes from a study of T cells after yellow fever vaccination. The wider study: The authors prepared low-cell-number fractions using SMART-Seq v4 Ultra Low Input. Study-wide results and caveats: Though it reached lower strength, the secondary response hit its peak faster, day 5 versus 15.

MiXCR, run by TCRdb on the 5' RACE reads, gives a single entry per CDR3 protein. The table has some 260,000 distinct CDR3 sequences, around 5.3% seen once. This clonotype was seen many times. Its specificity is unknown. V lost 3 bases to trimming and J lost 12 bases, with 27 bases between them. There are 16 residues in the CDR3. The germline V gene encodes CDR1 DFQATT and CDR2 SNEGSKA (reference sequence). The TCR sequence derives from a man aged 18 to 29 who received the YFV17D yellow fever vaccine. The sample consisted of CD4+ T cells sorted from PBMCs, taken on the day of the yellow fever booster vaccination. This rearrangement joins TRBV20-1 to TRBJ2-1, with D possibly TRBD2 on 7 matching bases. CDR3 nucleotide sequence: TGCAGTGCTAGTTCGACGGGGGGCTCCCTCCTCCCCGGGCAGTTCTTC. Protein product: CSASSTGGSLLPGQFF.